This TCR beta chain was profiled in a study of cytomegalovirus exposure and HLA in healthy donors. Points on this clone: Its specificity is not known.

The V segment lost 5 bases and the J segment 1 base; nucleotides outside the gene matches: 8. CDR3 length: 16 residues. CDR1 and CDR2 (germline): KGHSH, LQKENI. Study results and limitations: With later analysis, a missense DCLRE1C variant became linked to TCR beta V- and J-gene trimming.

The PCR ran on 60 Vbeta and 13 Jbeta primers. Sequencing was performed with immunoSEQ multiplex PCR; in TCRdb, only in-frame clones are kept and a portion is missing. The sample yields around 120,000 clones, over 60% seen once. Sequencing used PBMCs. This clonotype originated in a man between 18 and 35 years old in good health and CMV-seronegative. This chain connects TRBV18 to TRBJ1-3, with TRBD1 identical over 7 bases. CDR3 coding DNA: TGTGCCAGCTCATCGGACAGGAGCCATTCTGGAAACACCATATATTTT. As protein: CASSSDRSHSGNTIYF.